These T cell receptor beta chains were read from a single sample in a study of blood T cell repertoires in COVID-19. Data came from immunoSEQ multiplex PCR; TCRdb stores just in-frame clones and leaves some out. The table has approximately 180,000 clones, 75% to 85% seen once; the top ten hold 9% to 15%. The sample was peripheral blood. These receptor sequences come from an elderly woman with COVID-19, enrolled during active disease. CDR3s include the opening cysteine and the closing phenylalanine or tryptophan. The order of the fields is CDR3 length, V gene, clone size, J gene, D gene, CDR3 DNA, CDR3 protein. D genes are given only for firm matches. A row's size may be missing; if present it is once, few, many or a size class.

15	TRBV7-2	-	TRBJ2-2	TRBD1	TGTGCCAGCAGCTTAGGGCAGGGGGCGGCCGGGGAGCTGTTTTTT	CASSLGQGAAGELFF
16	TRBV13	-	TRBJ2-1	-	TGTGCCAGCAGCTTAGGACGGCTAGCCAATTACAATGAGCAGTTCTTC	CASSLGRLANYNEQFF
16	TRBV5-4	-	TRBJ1-3	TRBD1	TGTGCCAGCAGCTTGAATACAGGGGCCACTGGAAACACCATATATTTT	CASSLNTGATGNTIYF
12	TRBV24-1	-	TRBJ2-3	-	TGTGCCACCAGTGTAGGGGCAGATACGCAGTATTTT	CATSVGADTQYF
15	TRBV18	-	TRBJ2-7	-	TGTGCCAGCTCACCGTACCTGGGGCAGTCCTACGAGCAGTACTTC	CASSPYLGQSYEQYF
14	TRBV6-1	many	TRBJ2-5	-	TGTGCCAGCAGTGAATTCGGGTACCAAGAGACCCAGTACTTC	CASSEFGYQETQYF
14	TRBV5-4	-	TRBJ2-3	-	TGTGCCAGCAGCCAAAGTGAGGGATCAGATACGCAGTATTTT	CASSQSEGSDTQYF
13	TRBV5-4	-	TRBJ2-7	-	TGTGCCAGCAGCTTTGCGGGGAGCTACGAGCAGTACTTC	CASSFAGSYEQYF
13	TRBV5-5	-	TRBJ1-2	TRBD1	TGTGCCAGCAGCCCTCGACAGGGAGAGGGCTACACCTTC	CASSPRQGEGYTF
16	TRBV19	-	TRBJ1-2	-	TGTGCCAGTAGTCAAATCCCACACGGGACTAACTATGGCTACACCTTC	CASSQIPHGTNYGYTF
14	TRBV10-3	few	TRBJ1-2	-	TGTGCCATCGGGGAGGAAAATAACCTATATGGCTACACCTTC	CAIGEENNLYGYTF
15	TRBV7-9	-	TRBJ1-4	-	TGTGCCAGCAGCTTAGGGGGGCAGAGTAATGAAAAACTGTTTTTT	CASSLGGQSNEKLFF
13	TRBV12-3/TRBV12-4	-	TRBJ2-1	TRBD2	TGTGCCAGCAGTACCGGACTAGCGGGAGTGAAGTTCTTC	CASSTGLAGVKFF
12	TRBV3-1/TRBV3-2	-	TRBJ1-2	-	TGTGCCAGCAGCCAAATAGCAAGTGGCTACACCTTC	CASSQIASGYTF
18	TRBV4-3	few	TRBJ2-1	TRBD2	TGCGCCAGCAGCCAAGATTTAGGCGGGGGGGTGTCCTACAATGAGCAGTTCTTC	CASSQDLGGGVSYNEQFF
13	TRBV15	-	TRBJ2-7	-	TGTGCCACCAGCATCCCCCTGGGAGCCGAGCAGTACTTC	CATSIPLGAEQYF
15	TRBV4-1	-	TRBJ2-7	-	TGCGCCAGCAGCCTTATCCTAGGACTCTCCTACGAGCAGTACTTC	CASSLILGLSYEQYF
15	TRBV9	few	TRBJ2-7	TRBD2	TGTGCCAGCAGCGTAGCCCCAGCGGGAGCCTACGAGCAGTACTTC	CASSVAPAGAYEQYF
15	TRBV18	-	TRBJ1-1	-	TGTGCCAGCTCACCAATCAGGGATCAGGACACTGAAGCTTTCTTT	CASSPIRDQDTEAFF
13	TRBV9	-	TRBJ2-1	TRBD1	TGTGCCAGCAGCCCGGGACAGGGCAATGAGCAGTTCTTC	CASSPGQGNEQFF
15	TRBV10-3	-	TRBJ2-5	-	TGTGCCATCAGTGAGTCGATAGGGGCTGGCGAGACCCAGTACTTC	CAISESIGAGETQYF
12	TRBV3-1/TRBV3-2	-	TRBJ2-7	-	TGTGCCAGCAGCCAAGATCGGTTTGAGCAGTACTTC	CASSQDRFEQYF
16	TRBV18	-	TRBJ1-3	-	TGTGCCAGCTCACCTCCCTCAGACACCTCTGGAAACACCATATATTTT	CASSPPSDTSGNTIYF